This entry lists 23 T cell receptor beta chains sequenced from one sample in a study of blood T cell repertoires in COVID-19. The method was immunoSEQ multiplex PCR; TCRdb's version includes in-frame clones alone and lacks a portion of them. The sample carries approximately 110,000 clones, approximately 85% recorded once. The sequencing input was peripheral blood. The receptors stem from a man in his forties with acute or convalescent COVID-19.

This chain uses TRBV11-2 with TRBJ2-7, with D tentatively TRBD2 (6 bases). Germline values: CDR1 SGHAT, CDR2 FQNNGV. The CDR3 loop spans 12 amino acids. V lost 5 bases and J 3 bases, leaving 8 bases between the germline ends. In DNA, the CDR3 is TGTGCCAGCAGCCAGGAGGGCTACGAGCAGTACTTC. Protein product: CASSQEGYEQYF.

This chain uses TRBV19 with TRBJ2-7, with D unresolved. V was cut by 3 bases and J by 2 bases, with 14 bases left in between. Germline-derived CDR1 and CDR2 are LNHDA and SQIVND (reference sequence). CDR3 length equals 15 residues. This chain's CDR3 is CASSIDAILPYEQYF. The CDR3 DNA reads as TGTGCCAGTAGTATTGATGCGATACTGCCCTACGAGCAGTACTTC. The entire variable domain, with the rest obtained from reference TRBV19 and TRBJ2-7, is as follows: DGGITQSPKYLFRKEGQNVTLSCEQNLNHDAMYWYRQDPGQGLRLIYYSQIVNDFQKGDIAEGYSVSREKKESFPLTVTSAQKNPTAFYLCASSIDAILPYEQYFGPGTRLTVT.

V and J are TRBV19 and TRBJ2-6; a possible D gene is TRBD1 (8 bases). Trimming removed 3 bases from V and 1 base from J, with 19 bases in between. CDR3 size: 19 residues. From germline, CDR1 is LNHDA and CDR2 SQIVND (reference sequence). The CDR3 region has the DNA TGTGCCAGTAGTATTGTTTTCGGACAGGGAGGGTCTGGGGCCAACGTCCTGACTTTC. Translation: CASSIVFGQGGSGANVLTF. Looking up the rest from reference TRBV19 and TRBJ2-6 gives the full variable domain: DGGITQSPKYLFRKEGQNVTLSCEQNLNHDAMYWYRQDPGQGLRLIYYSQIVNDFQKGDIAEGYSVSREKKESFPLTVTSAQKNPTAFYLCASSIVFGQGGSGANVLTFGAGSRLTVL.

This chain links TRBV10-2 with TRBJ1-6; TRBD1 agrees at 7 bases. Germline CDR1 WSHSY, CDR2 SAAADI. The CDR3 extends over 15 amino acids. V was pared by 9 bases and J by 9 bases, with 14 bases of the junction left unmatched. In DNA form, the CDR3 reads TGCGCCAGGAGACCCGGGACAGTGGTGTTTTCACCCCTCCACTTT. Translation gives CARRPGTVVFSPLHF.

The chain is built from TRBV13 and TRBJ2-3; TRBD1 matches at 8 bases. This CDR3 has 16 residues. Trimming cost V 6 bases and J 1 base; bases outside gene matches: 9. Germline-derived CDR1 and CDR2 are PRHDT and FYEKMQ (reference sequence). CDR3 sequence: CASSQQGEDGTDTQYF. The CDR3 region has the DNA TGTGCCAGCAGTCAACAGGGGGAAGATGGCACAGATACGCAGTATTTT.

The rearrangement links TRBV5-1 to TRBJ2-2; D might be TRBD1 (5 bases). This CDR3 contains 15 residues. With 0 bases removed from V and 5 bases from J, the gap between germline ends came to 11 bases. The germline gives CDR1 SGHRS, CDR2 YFSETQ. The CDR3: CASSLDTGLTGELFF. DNA for the CDR3: TGCGCCAGCAGCTTGGATACAGGTCTTACCGGGGAGCTGTTTTTT. Combining the CDR3 with reference TRBV5-1 and TRBJ2-2 gives the whole variable domain KAGVTQTPRYLIKTRGQQVTLSCSPISGHRSVSWYQQTPGQGLQFLFEYFSETQRNKGNFPGRFSGRQFSNSRSEMNVSTLELGDSALYLCASSLDTGLTGELFFGEGSRLTVL.

The chain is built from TRBV24-1 and TRBJ2-2, with TRBD1 matching 8 bases. V lost 4 bases to trimming and J lost 5 bases; unmatched junction nucleotides: 2. The CDR3 is 14 amino acids. Germline V gives CDR1 KGHDR, CDR2 SFDVKD. The CDR3 region is CATSENRGTGELFF. CDR3 bases: TGTGCCACCAGTGAAAACAGGGGGACCGGGGAGCTGTTTTTT.

The chain recombines TRBV4-2 with TRBJ2-7; unclear D gene. Per the germline V gene, CDR1 is LGHNA and CDR2 is YNFKEQ. This CDR3 is built from 12 residues. With 0 bases removed from V and 4 bases from J, the gap between germline ends came to 4 bases. The DNA for the CDR3 is TGTGCCAGCAGCCAAGACAGATACGAGCAGTACTTC. As protein: CASSQDRYEQYF.

This sequence joins TRBV5-1 and TRBJ1-2; D remains ambiguous. The CDR3 spans 13 residues. V lost 0 bases to trimming and J lost 4 bases, with 7 bases between them. The germline CDR1 and CDR2 sequences are SGHRS and YFSETQ. CDR3 sequence: CASSLDVGYGYTF. CDR3 sequence (DNA): TGCGCCAGCAGCTTGGATGTCGGCTATGGCTACACCTTC. The full variable domain, completed using reference TRBV5-1 and TRBJ1-2, is KAGVTQTPRYLIKTRGQQVTLSCSPISGHRSVSWYQQTPGQGLQFLFEYFSETQRNKGNFPGRFSGRQFSNSRSEMNVSTLELGDSALYLCASSLDVGYGYTFGSGTRLTVV.

This clone was counted a few times. The V call is TRBV5-1, the J call TRBJ1-1, with D tentatively TRBD1 (6 bases). V was clipped by 2 bases and J by 0 bases, with 11 bases between them. Germline V gene sequence: CDR1 SGHRS, CDR2 YFSETQ. The CDR3 spans 15 residues. CDR3 sequence: CASSFTGIMNTEAFF. CDR3 DNA: TGCGCCAGCAGCTTTACAGGGATCATGAACACTGAAGCTTTCTTT.

This clone was seen more than once but under ten times. J is TRBJ1-2 and V is TRBV30; a possible D gene is TRBD1 (6 bases). V was trimmed by 6 bases and J by 4 bases, leaving 21 bases between them. This CDR3 comprises 15 residues. Germline-derived CDR1 and CDR2 are GTSNPN and SVGIG (reference sequence). The CDR3 loop is CACVAWGQGGYGYTF. CDR3 in DNA: TGTGCCTGCGTCGCGTGGGGGCAAGGGGGCTATGGCTACACCTTC.

This chain uses TRBV5-6 with TRBJ1-5; tentative D call: TRBD1 (5 bases). Per the germline V gene, CDR1 is SGHDT and CDR2 is YYEEEE. The CDR3 consists of 13 residues. V was shortened by 2 bases and J by 6 bases, with 9 bases between the two germline ends. CDR3 residues: CASSFQGVQPQHF. Written as DNA, the CDR3 is TGTGCCAGCAGCTTTCAGGGTGTTCAGCCCCAGCATTTT.

The genes are TRBV24-1 and TRBJ2-5; 11 positions agree with TRBD2. The CDR3 runs to 15 residues. Germline-derived CDR1 and CDR2 are KGHDR and SFDVKD. J was trimmed by 7 bases and V by 4 bases; bases with no gene match: 7. CDR3 coding DNA: TGTGCCACCAGTGAGTTAGCGGGGGGGCCAGTGACCCAGTACTTC. Its translation: CATSELAGGPVTQYF.

This chain links TRBV20-1 with TRBJ1-2, with no clear D. CDR3 length: 15 residues. Germline V CDR1 and CDR2: DFQATT, SNEGSKA (reference sequence). V was shortened by 3 bases and J by 0 bases, with 14 bases between the two germline ends. CDR3 nucleotide sequence: TGCAGTGCTAGTGTTGCGGGTGTAGCTAACTATGGCTACACCTTC. This codes for CSASVAGVANYGYTF.

The table lists this clone with a count of one. The chain employs TRBV24-1 and TRBJ2-3; 9 nucleotides align to TRBD2. The CDR3 loop spans 16 amino acids. Germline V CDR1 and CDR2: KGHDR, SFDVKD. With V trimmed by 4 bases and J by 1 base, 5 bases remained unmatched. The chain's CDR3 is CATSDRGGAGTDTQYF. CDR3 nucleotides: TGTGCCACCAGTGACCGCGGGGGGGCCGGCACAGATACGCAGTATTTT.

The J gene is TRBJ1-2, the V gene TRBV19; possible D gene TRBD1, 5 bases. Trimming stripped 6 bases from V and 7 bases from J, with 21 bases between. The CDR3 is made up of 15 amino acids. Per germline, CDR1 LNHDA and CDR2 SQIVND (reference sequence). The chain's CDR3 is CASSYGRGPVGGYTF. CDR3 DNA sequence: TGTGCCAGTAGCTACGGGAGGGGACCCGTAGGTGGCTACACCTTC.

V gene TRBV4-1 combines with J gene TRBJ1-5, with D possibly TRBD1 on 5 matching bases. V was pared by 1 base and J by 2 bases, with 9 bases between. This CDR3 comprises 15 residues. CDR1 MGHRA and CDR2 YSYEKL come from the germline V gene. This CDR3 is CASSQGGAGNQPQHF. In DNA, the CDR3 is TGCGCCAGCAGCCAAGGGGGCGCGGGCAATCAGCCCCAGCATTTT.

The chain links TRBV19 to TRBJ1-2; D uncertain. CDR3 size: 14 residues. Trimming cost V 5 bases and J 4 bases, with 14 bases left between them. Germline loops: CDR1 LNHDA, CDR2 SQIVND (reference sequence). Written as DNA, the CDR3 is TGTGCCAGTAGTGCGGGATCGGCGGGCTATGGCTACACCTTC. Protein product: CASSAGSAGYGYTF.

The genes are TRBV11-2 and TRBJ2-7; weak D call: TRBD2 (5 bases). V dropped 3 bases and J dropped 0 bases, with 12 bases sitting between them. Germline loops: CDR1 SGHAT, CDR2 FQNNGV. The length of the CDR3 is 15 residues. This CDR3 reads CASSFGRASSYEQYF. The CDR3, as DNA: TGTGCCAGCAGCTTCGGGCGGGCGAGCTCCTACGAGCAGTACTTC.

The chain links TRBV5-6 to TRBJ2-3; 7 bases agree with TRBD1. The trim removed 4 bases at V and 8 bases at J, leaving 25 bases unmatched. CDR1 is SGHDT, CDR2 YYEEEE, per germline. This CDR3 is 19 amino acids long. CDR3 sequence (DNA): TGTGCCAGCAGCCCTACCACGGAGCACGGACAGGTGTCGTTAGTTACGCAGTATTTT. Translated: CASSPTTEHGQVSLVTQYF.

V is TRBV10-2 and J is TRBJ2-2, with D maybe TRBD2 (5 bases). Germline V gene data show CDR1 as WSHSY and CDR2 as SAAADI. This CDR3 has 12 amino acids. Deletions cut 9 bases from V and 9 bases from J, with 14 bases between. In DNA form, the CDR3 reads TGCGCCAGTACGGCTAGCATACGGGAGCTGTTTTTT. Protein product: CASTASIRELFF.

The genes are TRBV29-1 and TRBJ2-3; a weak D match, TRBD1 (6 bases). V was cut by 5 bases and J by 6 bases, with 18 bases left in between. From germline, CDR1 is SQVTM and CDR2 ANQGSEA. This CDR3 region has 14 residues. The CDR3 is CSVIRQALRDTQYF. For the CDR3, the DNA is TGCAGCGTTATCCGACAGGCCCTAAGGGATACGCAGTATTTT.

The chain employs TRBV5-5 and TRBJ2-1, with D possibly matching TRBD1 (6 bases). The CDR3 covers 14 residues. V lost 6 bases, J lost 3 bases, and 13 bases lay in between. The germline CDR1 and CDR2 sequences are SGHKS and YYEKEE (reference sequence). CDR3 nucleotides: TGTGCCAGCACCCGGACAGAGCTCTACAATGAGCAGTTCTTC. This translates into CASTRTELYNEQFF.